The sequence of this T cell receptor beta chain was determined in a study of control samples from healthy donors and cancer patients. Measured with immunoSEQ multiplex PCR; TCRdb has only the in-frame clones, and not every one. The table lists about 100,000 clones, roughly 84% of them singletons, with over 15% in the top ten. Trimming cost V 8 bases and J 4 bases, with 13 bases left between them. This CDR3 is built from 13 residues. CDR1 is LNHNV, CDR2 YYDKDF, per germline (reference sequence). Sequencing used blood. This sequence joins TRBV15 and TRBJ2-3, with D hard to call. The sequence was collected from a woman aged 45-60 years in good health. CDR3 bases: TGTGCCACCGGCGCCGCGAGTGCAGATACGCAGTATTTT. This gives the protein CATGAASADTQYF.